This T cell receptor beta chain came from a study of T cell repertoires in cytomegalovirus infection (dated by TCRdb to the late 2010s). At the level of the whole study: The peptide stimulations were aimed at well-studied HLA-B-restricted epitopes as well as recently identified HLA-C-restricted CMV epitopes, whose presentation resists viral immunomodulation. Donor HLA type was relevant to the analysis, as public TCR beta signatures indicated carriage of CMV infection together with the matching HLA type. General conclusions and limits of the study: The ex vivo response was dominated by HLA-C-restricted CMV-specific TCR beta clonotypes, and the single most frequent clonotype in two of eight donors was supplied by these HLA-C-restricted clonotypes. In both this cohort and an independent cohort of 352 donors, the cumulative frequency of public TCR beta family members distinguished carriers of CMV infection plus the relevant HLA type.

From a lookup of the germline V gene, CDR1 and CDR2 are SGDLS and YYNGEE. From the cysteine through the phenylalanine, the CDR3 covers 13 amino acids. Solely the CDR3 DNA is kept, with 39 bases framed from the first base. The junction shows trimming of 4 bases on V and 2 bases on J, plus 9 bases between the germline ends. The table lists this clonotype with a few counts. Its binding antigen is unknown. No base quality values were provided; no much bigger clone lies one nucleotide off. The treatment or condition tag for this specimen amounts to: in vitro stimulation with specific CMV peptide epitopes to enrich CMV-specific T cells. The instrument given in TCRdb is Illumina HiSeq 1500. TCRdb trimmed public reads at Q25 via fastp, called clones via MiXCR and kept in-frame beta chains. Every distinct CDR3 protein forms one entry, paired with its most common genes and DNA. In this sample the table shows 80,000 or so distinct CDR3 sequences, under 30% of which occur a single time. The ten largest clonotypes hold 50% of the sample.

This chain is built from TRBV9 and TRBJ1-1; the D segment cannot be called with confidence. The material sequenced was CD8+ T cells from cultured PBMCs, taken from culture after CMV antigen stimulation. The clonotype originates from a human donor in good health (CMV status not recorded). Some clones in this sample may be carry-over from other donors' samples. The DNA reads as follows: TGTGCCAGCAGCCCTGCCTATAACACTGAAGCTTTCTTT. This is translated as CASSPAYNTEAFF.